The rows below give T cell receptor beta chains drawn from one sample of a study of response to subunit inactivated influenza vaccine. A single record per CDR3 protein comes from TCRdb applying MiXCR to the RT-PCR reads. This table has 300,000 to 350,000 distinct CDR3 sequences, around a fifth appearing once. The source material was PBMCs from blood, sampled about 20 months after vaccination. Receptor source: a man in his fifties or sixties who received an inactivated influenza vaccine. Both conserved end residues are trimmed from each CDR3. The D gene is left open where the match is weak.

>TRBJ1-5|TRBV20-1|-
SATGDWSGNQPQH
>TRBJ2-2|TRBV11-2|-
ASSLVRTGELF
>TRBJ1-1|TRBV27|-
ASATGRKIEAF
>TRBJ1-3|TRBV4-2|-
ASSQVRGSGNTIY
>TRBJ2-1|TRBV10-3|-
AISDTNSYNEQF
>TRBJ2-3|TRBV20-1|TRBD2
SAKHGLAGVPDTQY
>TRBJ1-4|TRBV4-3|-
ASSQDGTTNEKLF
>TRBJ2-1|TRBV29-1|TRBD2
SVGGFISGSSYNEQF
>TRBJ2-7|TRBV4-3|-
ASSHGRDSYEQY
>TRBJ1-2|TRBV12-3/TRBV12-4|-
ASSLALATRGYT
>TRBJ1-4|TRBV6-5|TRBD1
ASSYTGGTNEKLF
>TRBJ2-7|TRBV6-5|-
ASSWDNYEQY
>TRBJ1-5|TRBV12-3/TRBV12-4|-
ASSSFSYRAKKSDSNQPQH
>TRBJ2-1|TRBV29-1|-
SVGLTSTVEQF
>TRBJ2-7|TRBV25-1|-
ASSEYNAYEQY
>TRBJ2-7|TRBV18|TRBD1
ATGQGNEQY
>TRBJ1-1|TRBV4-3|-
ASSLWQGSGTEAF
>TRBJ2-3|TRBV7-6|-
ASSLFWGDTQY
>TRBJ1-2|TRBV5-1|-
ASSLEGFGNYGYT
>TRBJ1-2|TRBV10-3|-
AISLQGLSGYT
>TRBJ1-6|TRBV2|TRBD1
ASKLDRANSPLH
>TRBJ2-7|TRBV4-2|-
ASSPGYSEFWHEQY
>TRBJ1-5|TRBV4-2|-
ASSQVAAGNQPQH
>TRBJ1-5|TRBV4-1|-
ASSQDGLTRH
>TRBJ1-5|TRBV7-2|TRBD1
ASSLVGQGNQPQH
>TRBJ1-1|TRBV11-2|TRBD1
ASSERTGWNTEAY
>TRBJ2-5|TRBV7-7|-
ASSWSGGDRETQY
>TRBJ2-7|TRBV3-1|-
ASSQDLVAEQY
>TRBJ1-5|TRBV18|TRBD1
ASSLGQGAHQPQH
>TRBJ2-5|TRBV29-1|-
SVEDNGETQY
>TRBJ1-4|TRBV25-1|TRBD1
VSSSTGEVHEKLF
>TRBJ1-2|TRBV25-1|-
ASSDLHGYT
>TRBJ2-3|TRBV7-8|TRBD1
ASSLKTERTGWWAQY